This T cell receptor (beta chain) emerged from a study of cytomegalovirus exposure and HLA in healthy donors. With regard to this clone: Its antigen is still unknown.

General observations from the study: A prior analysis recorded that most TCR beta V segments were productive about 87% or about 30% of the time. CMV serostatus alone was available as immune exposure information.

PCR employed 60 Vbeta and 13 Jbeta primers. How the authors handled the data: It was a later analysis that counted 75 million to 90 million unique TCR beta chains, of which roughly 11 million were shared. Sequenced by immunoSEQ multiplex PCR; TCRdb stores in-frame clones only, minus some. The DNA gave D and trimming, while V, J and clone size come from that table. The repertoire holds 200,000 to 250,000 clones, with more than 85% as singletons. Sequences were obtained from PBMCs. This clonotype originated in a young woman in good health and CMV-seronegative.

The CDR3 DNA reads TGCGCCAGCAGCCAAGATCGGCAGGCCAACGAGCAGTACTTC. Protein sequence: CASSQDRQANEQYF. J is TRBJ2-7 and V is TRBV4-3; no reliable D call. This CDR3 is built from 14 residues. With 0 bases removed from V and 5 bases from J, the gap between germline ends came to 11 bases. The germline CDR1 and CDR2 sequences are LGHNA and YSLEER.